This T cell receptor beta chain is drawn from a study of blood T cells in healthy people across ages. Across the study: Template-switching capture recovered about one barcoded beta molecule per two T cells. Whole-study findings and limits: Naive CD4+ cell counts and diversity both ran higher in long-lived than in aged donors. Per million T cells, the diversity of TCR beta decreased roughly linearly as age advanced. Unsorted PBMCs ruled out conclusive naive versus antigen-experienced comparison.

Trimming took 4 bases from V and 2 from J, leaving 25 bases between them. The CDR3 contains 19 residues. CDR1 is SGHAT, CDR2 FQNNGV, per germline. On this clonotype itself: Its matching antigen is unknown.

The second PCR ran roughly 6 to 11 cycles with a sample-barcoded 5' primer and J-beta primers. MiXCR was run by TCRdb on the 5' RACE reads, yielding one entry per CDR3 protein. Of over 1,500,000 distinct CDR3 sequences in the sample, just under 50% were seen once. This sequence was found in a middle-aged woman in good health. Specimen: blood. This chain uses TRBV11-2 with TRBJ2-3, with a tentative D call TRBD2 (5 bases). The CDR3 bases are TGTGCCAGCAGCTCCCCGCGGGCGGTACCGGGATTCTCCACAGATACGCAGTATTTT. As protein: CASSSPRAVPGFSTDTQYF.